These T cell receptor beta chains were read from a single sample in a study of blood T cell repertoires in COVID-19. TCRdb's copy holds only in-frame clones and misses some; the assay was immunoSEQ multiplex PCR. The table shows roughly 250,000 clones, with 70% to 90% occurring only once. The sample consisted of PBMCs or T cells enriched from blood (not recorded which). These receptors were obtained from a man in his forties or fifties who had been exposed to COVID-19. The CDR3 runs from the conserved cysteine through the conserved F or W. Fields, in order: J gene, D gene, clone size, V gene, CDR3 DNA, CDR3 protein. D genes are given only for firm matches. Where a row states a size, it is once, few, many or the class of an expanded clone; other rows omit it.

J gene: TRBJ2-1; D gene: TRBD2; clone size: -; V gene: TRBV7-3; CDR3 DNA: TGTGCCAGCAGCCGTAGCGGGAGCTCCTACAATGAGCAGTTCTTC; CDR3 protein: CASSRSGSSYNEQFF
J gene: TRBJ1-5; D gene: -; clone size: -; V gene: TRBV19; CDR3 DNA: TGTGCCAGTGGTTGGAGGGGCCTCAATCAGCCCCAGCATTTT; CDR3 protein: CASGWRGLNQPQHF
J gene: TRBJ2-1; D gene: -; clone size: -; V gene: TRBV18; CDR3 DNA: TGTGCCAGCTCACAAACAGCAAATGAGCAGTTCTTC; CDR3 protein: CASSQTANEQFF
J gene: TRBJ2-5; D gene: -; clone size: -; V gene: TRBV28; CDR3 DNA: TGTGCCAGCAGTTCCCCCCGGGGTCCCCAAGAGACCCAGTACTTC; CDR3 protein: CASSSPRGPQETQYF
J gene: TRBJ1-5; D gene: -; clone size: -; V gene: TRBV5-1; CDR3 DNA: TGCGCCAGCAGCTTGGGTTACAATCAGCCCCAGCATTTT; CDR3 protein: CASSLGYNQPQHF
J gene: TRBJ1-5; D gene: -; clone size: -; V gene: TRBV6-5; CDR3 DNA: TGTGCCAGCCGTCCGGGATATAGCAATCAGCCCCAGCATTTT; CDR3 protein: CASRPGYSNQPQHF
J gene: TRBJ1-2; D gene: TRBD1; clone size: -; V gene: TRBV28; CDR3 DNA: TGTGCCAGCAGTTCCGTAGGTGGACAGGGGGAAATCTATGGCTACACCTTC; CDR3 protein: CASSSVGGQGEIYGYTF
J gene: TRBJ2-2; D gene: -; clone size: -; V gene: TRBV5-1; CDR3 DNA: TGCGCCAGCAGCTTGGCCCTCACCGGGGAGCTGTTTTTT; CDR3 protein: CASSLALTGELFF
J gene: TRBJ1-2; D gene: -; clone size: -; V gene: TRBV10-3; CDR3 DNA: TGTGCCATCAGTCATCACTATGGCTACACCTTC; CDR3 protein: CAISHHYGYTF
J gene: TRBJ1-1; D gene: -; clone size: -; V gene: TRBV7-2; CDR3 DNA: TGTGCCAGCAACATACAGGGGAACACTGAAGCTTTCTTT; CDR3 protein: CASNIQGNTEAFF
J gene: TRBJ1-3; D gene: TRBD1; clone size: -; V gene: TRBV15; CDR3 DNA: TGTGCCACCAGCAGAGATCGGCCGGACAGGGGTTGGAACACCATATATTTT; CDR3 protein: CATSRDRPDRGWNTIYF
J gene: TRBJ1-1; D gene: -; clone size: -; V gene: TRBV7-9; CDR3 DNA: TGTGCCAGCAGCTTAGGCCCTCGAGGTAAGCGGACTGAAGCTTTCTTT; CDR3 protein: CASSLGPRGKRTEAFF
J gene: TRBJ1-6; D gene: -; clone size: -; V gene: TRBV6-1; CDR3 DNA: TGTGCCAGCAGTGAACGAGGGATCAATAATTCACCCCTCCACTTT; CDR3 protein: CASSERGINNSPLHF
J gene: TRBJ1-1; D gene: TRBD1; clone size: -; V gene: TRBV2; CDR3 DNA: TGTGCCAGCATGAAGACAGGGGGCACTGAAGCTTTCTTT; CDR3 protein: CASMKTGGTEAFF
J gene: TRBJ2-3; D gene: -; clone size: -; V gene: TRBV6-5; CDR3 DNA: TGTGCCAGCACCAGACGGACTAGCACAGATACGCAGTATTTT; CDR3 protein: CASTRRTSTDTQYF
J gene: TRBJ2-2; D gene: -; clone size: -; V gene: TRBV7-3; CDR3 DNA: TGTGCCAGCAGCTCTCCTAACACCGGGGAGCTGTTTTTT; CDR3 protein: CASSSPNTGELFF
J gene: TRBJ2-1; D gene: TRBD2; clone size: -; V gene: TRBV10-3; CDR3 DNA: TGTGCCACGGGACTAGCGGATTACAATGAGCAGTTCTTC; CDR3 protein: CATGLADYNEQFF
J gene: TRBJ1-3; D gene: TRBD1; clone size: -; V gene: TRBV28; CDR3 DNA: TGTGCCAGCAGCCCAACTTGGGACAGCTCTGGAAACACCATATATTTT; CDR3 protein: CASSPTWDSSGNTIYF
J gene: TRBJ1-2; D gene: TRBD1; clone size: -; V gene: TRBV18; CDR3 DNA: TGTGCCAGCTCACGGACAGGGAAGGGAGCTAACTATGGCTACACCTTC; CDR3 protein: CASSRTGKGANYGYTF
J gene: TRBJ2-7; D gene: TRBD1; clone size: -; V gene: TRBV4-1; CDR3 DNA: TGCGCCAGCAGCCAAGAATCCGTGACAGGGTACGAGCAGTACTTC; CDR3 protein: CASSQESVTGYEQYF
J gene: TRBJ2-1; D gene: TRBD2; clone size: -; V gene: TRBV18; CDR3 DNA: TGTGCCAGCTCAACCGGACTAGCGGGAGCTAATGAGCAGTTCTTC; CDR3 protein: CASSTGLAGANEQFF
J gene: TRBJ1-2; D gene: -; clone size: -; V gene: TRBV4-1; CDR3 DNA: TGCGCCAGCAGCCAAGGGCAAGGACAGCTGTCTAACTATGGCTACACCTTC; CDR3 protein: CASSQGQGQLSNYGYTF
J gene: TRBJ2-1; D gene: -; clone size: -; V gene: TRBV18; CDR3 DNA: TGTGCCAGCTCATTACAGGAGGGTGAGCAGTTCTTC; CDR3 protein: CASSLQEGEQFF
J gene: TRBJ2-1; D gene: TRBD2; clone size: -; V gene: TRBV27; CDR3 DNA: TGTGCCAGCAGCCACATCGGGCGGGGGGGCTTCGATGAGCAGTTCTTC; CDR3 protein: CASSHIGRGGFDEQFF
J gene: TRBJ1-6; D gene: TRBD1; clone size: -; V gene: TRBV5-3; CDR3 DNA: TGTGCCAGAAGCTACAGAGCAGGGGGCAGGTCCTATAATTCACCCCTCCACTTT; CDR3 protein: CARSYRAGGRSYNSPLHF
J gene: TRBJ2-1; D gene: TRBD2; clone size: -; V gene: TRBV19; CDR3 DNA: TGTGCCAGTAGTGCTCAAGGGACTAGCGGGAGAGTTAGCGACTACAATGAGCAGTTCTTC; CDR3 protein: CASSAQGTSGRVSDYNEQFF
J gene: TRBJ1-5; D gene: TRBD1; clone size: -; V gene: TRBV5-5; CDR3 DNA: TGTGCCAGCAGTTATACAGGGGGCTTGGATCAGCCCCAGCATTTT; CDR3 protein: CASSYTGGLDQPQHF
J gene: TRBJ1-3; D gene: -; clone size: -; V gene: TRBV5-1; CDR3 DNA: TGCGCCAGCAGCCTTGAGCCGGTGCGGAGCTCTGGAAACACCATATATTTT; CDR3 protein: CASSLEPVRSSGNTIYF
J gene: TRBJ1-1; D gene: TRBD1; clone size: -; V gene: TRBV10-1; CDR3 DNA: TGCGCCAGCAGTCCGGCTCTTGGACAGGGAAGCACTGAAGCTTTCTTT; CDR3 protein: CASSPALGQGSTEAFF
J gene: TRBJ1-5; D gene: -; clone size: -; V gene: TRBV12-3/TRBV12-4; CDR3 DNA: TGTGCCAGCAATTATCAGGGAGGTCAGCCCCAGCATTTT; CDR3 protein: CASNYQGGQPQHF
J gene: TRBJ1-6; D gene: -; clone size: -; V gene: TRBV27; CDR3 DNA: TGTGCCAGTACAAGAACAGGGACTAGCGTTTCACCCCTCCACTTT; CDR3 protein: CASTRTGTSVSPLHF
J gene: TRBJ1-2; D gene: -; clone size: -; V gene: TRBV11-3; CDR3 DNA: TGTGCCAGCAGCTTTAATAATCCGGAGGGAGGCTACACCTTC; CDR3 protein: CASSFNNPEGGYTF
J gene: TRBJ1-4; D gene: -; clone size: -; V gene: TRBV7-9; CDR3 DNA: TGTGCCAGCAGCTTCCACCAGGGGTCTGAAAAACTGTTTTTT; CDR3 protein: CASSFHQGSEKLFF
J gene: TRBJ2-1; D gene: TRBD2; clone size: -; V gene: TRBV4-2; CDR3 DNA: TGTGCCAGCAGCCAAGTGGGACTAGCGGACAATGAGCAGTTCTTC; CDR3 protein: CASSQVGLADNEQFF
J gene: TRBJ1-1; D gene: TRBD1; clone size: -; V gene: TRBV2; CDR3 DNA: TGTGCCAGCAGTAGACAGGGGCAGACTGAAGCTTTCTTT; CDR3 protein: CASSRQGQTEAFF
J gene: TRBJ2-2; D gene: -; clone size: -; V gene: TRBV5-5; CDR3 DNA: TGTGCCAGCAGCTTGGGTATTGCCAGAGGGACCGGGGAGCTGTTTTTT; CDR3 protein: CASSLGIARGTGELFF
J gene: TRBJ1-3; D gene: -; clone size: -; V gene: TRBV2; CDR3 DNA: TGTGCCAGCAGTTCGCACAGGGCTGGAAACACCATATATTTT; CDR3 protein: CASSSHRAGNTIYF
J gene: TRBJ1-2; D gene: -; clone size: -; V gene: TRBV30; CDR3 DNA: TGTGCCTGGAATTTCGGGACACCCTATGGCTACACCTTC; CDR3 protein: CAWNFGTPYGYTF
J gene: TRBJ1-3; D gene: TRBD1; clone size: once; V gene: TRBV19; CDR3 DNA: TGTGCCAGTAGTATTCAGGGGGTAAGAAACACCATATATTTT; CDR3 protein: CASSIQGVRNTIYF
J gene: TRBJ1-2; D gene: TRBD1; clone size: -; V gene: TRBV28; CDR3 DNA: TGTGCCAGCCTAACTAACCGGGACAGGACCTATGGCTACACCTTC; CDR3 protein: CASLTNRDRTYGYTF
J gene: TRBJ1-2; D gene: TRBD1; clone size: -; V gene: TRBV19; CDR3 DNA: TGTGCCACCCGGGACAGGGGTATGGGCTACACCTTC; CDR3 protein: CATRDRGMGYTF
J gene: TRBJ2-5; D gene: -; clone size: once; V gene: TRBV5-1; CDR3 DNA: TGCGCCAGCAGCTGGAGGGACAGCCAAGAGACCCAGTACTTC; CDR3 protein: CASSWRDSQETQYF
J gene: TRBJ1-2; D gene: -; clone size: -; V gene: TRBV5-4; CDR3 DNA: TGTGCCAGCAGCCGGGGGGGGGATCCCGCTGGCTACACCTTC; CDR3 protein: CASSRGGDPAGYTF